The subject of this entry is one T cell receptor beta chain. Profiling relied on immunoSEQ multiplex PCR, and the TCRdb table lists in-frame clones only, not all of them. The sample has around 230,000 clones, roughly 80% seen once. The entry originates in a study of Tregs in tolerant kidney transplant recipients. With V trimmed by 5 bases and J by 4 bases, 5 bases remained unmatched. Per germline, CDR1 SNHLY and CDR2 FYNNEI. This CDR3 spans 14 amino acids. Sequencing was performed on CD4+ T cells from blood. The chain employs TRBV2 and TRBJ1-2; 9 positions agree with TRBD1. The sequence was collected from a human donor in good health. CDR3 DNA sequence: TGTGCCAGCAGTCAACAGGGGGCTAGCTATGGCTACACCTTC. It translates to CASSQQGASYGYTF.